Following are 18 T cell receptor beta chains from one sample sequenced in a study of CD4 T cells in relation to SARS-CoV-2 and coronaviruses. CD4+ T cells from unexposed donors were obtained before the COVID-19 pandemic (2011-2018). Isolation of CD4+ T cells took place after around eleven days in culture. The table came from immunoSEQ multiplex PCR; TCRdb's copy has only in-frame clones and leaves some out. The data contain some 23,000 clones, about 82% of them singletons. For these TCRs, the target antigens are not known. The sequencing input was CD4+ T cells from PBMCs, cultured in vitro. These receptors all stem from a human donor in good health.

The V call is TRBV18, the J call TRBJ1-1; D may be TRBD1 (5 bases). The V and J ends lost 3 bases and 0 bases respectively, with 11 bases between them. Germline V lookup: CDR1 KGHSH, CDR2 LQKENI. There are 15 residues in the CDR3. CDR3 loop: CASSPSSTVNTEAFF. The CDR3 DNA reads TGTGCCAGCTCACCCTCCTCGACAGTGAACACTGAAGCTTTCTTT.

V gene TRBV18 combines with J gene TRBJ1-3; TRBD1 might be the D (5 bases). Trimming stripped 3 bases from V and 0 bases from J, with 12 bases between. CDR3 length: 16 amino acids. Germline assignment: CDR1 KGHSH and CDR2 LQKENI. This CDR3 reads CASSPSGGASGNTIYF. The CDR3 nucleotides are TGTGCCAGCTCACCGTCAGGAGGGGCCTCTGGAAACACCATATATTTT.

The V call is TRBV5-1, the J call TRBJ2-5, with D perhaps matching TRBD1 or TRBD2 (5 bases each). Germline assignment: CDR1 SGHRS and CDR2 YFSETQ. This CDR3 has 15 amino acids. The V and J ends lost 0 bases and 2 bases respectively, with 11 bases between them. The CDR3 DNA reads as TGCGCCAGCAGCTTGGCTCCGGGACCACAAGAGACCCAGTACTTC. Translation gives CASSLAPGPQETQYF.

Written as DNA, the CDR3 is TGTGCCATCAGGACGACTCTAGCGGGAAATTACGAGCAGTACTTC. Protein: CAIRTTLAGNYEQYF. V gene TRBV10-3 combines with J gene TRBJ2-7; 9 positions match TRBD2. The CDR3 is 15 amino acids. The ends lost 6 bases at V and 4 bases at J; junction bases unmatched: 10. CDR1 is ENHRY, CDR2 SYGVKD, per germline.

The chain couples TRBV7-2 to TRBJ2-1; D unclear. The V end lost 1 base, the J end lost 9 bases, and 10 bases lay between the germline ends. The CDR3 length is 13 residues. Germline V gene sequence: CDR1 SGHTA, CDR2 FQGNSA. CDR3 sequence reads: CASSLDHAAEQFF. The CDR3 DNA reads TGTGCCAGCAGCTTAGACCATGCGGCTGAGCAGTTCTTC.

This rearrangement joins TRBV5-6 to TRBJ2-5; D call uncertain. The V and J ends lost 0 bases and 5 bases respectively, with 11 bases between them. The CDR3 has 14 amino acids. From germline, CDR1 is SGHDT and CDR2 YYEEEE. The CDR3 here is CASSLGPSGETQYF. The CDR3 coding sequence is TGTGCCAGCAGCTTGGGACCCTCTGGCGAGACCCAGTACTTC.

The chain carries TRBV3-1 (or the pseudogene TRBV3-2) and TRBJ2-7; D possibly corresponds to TRBD1 (5 bases). V dropped 1 base and J dropped 8 bases, with 9 bases sitting between them. Germline-derived CDR1 and CDR2 are LGHDT and YNNKEL (reference sequence). This CDR3 is built from 12 residues. CDR3 protein: CASSQAGLKQYF. The CDR3 DNA is TGTGCCAGCAGCCAAGCAGGGTTGAAGCAGTACTTC.

The CDR3, as DNA: TGCGCCAGCAGCTTGGAAGTCCAGGCTGCGGTAACCGGGGAGCTGTTTTTT. Residues: CASSLEVQAAVTGELFF. This chain joins TRBV5-1 and TRBJ2-2; D unclear. Germline V CDR1 and CDR2: SGHRS, YFSETQ. The CDR3 is 17 residues long. The germline V and J ends were trimmed by 0 bases and 5 bases, with 17 bases remaining between them.

The CDR3 is CASRQQGFGNTIYF. CDR3 sequence (DNA): TGTGCCAGCAGACAACAGGGATTTGGAAACACCATATATTTT. The chain combines TRBV4-2 with TRBJ1-3; possibly TRBD1 for D (6 bases). Trimming removed 6 bases at V and 3 bases at J, with 12 bases between. CDR3 length: 14 residues. Per the germline V gene, CDR1 is LGHNA and CDR2 is YNFKEQ.

The rearrangement joins TRBV7-2 to TRBJ2-3, with D perhaps matching TRBD1 (6 bases). Germline lookup yields CDR1 SGHTA and CDR2 FQGNSA. Trimming removed 5 bases from V and 4 bases from J, with 13 bases in between. The CDR3 is made up of 14 amino acids. The CDR3 is CASSLQGGSDTQYF. The CDR3 nucleotides are TGTGCCAGCAGCCTCCAAGGGGGATCAGATACGCAGTATTTT.

The chain combines TRBV13 with TRBJ1-5, with D possibly TRBD1 on 6 matching bases. V gave up 3 bases and J gave up 0 bases, with 9 bases separating them. The germline CDR1 and CDR2 sequences are PRHDT and FYEKMQ (reference sequence). This CDR3 is built from 15 residues. DNA for the CDR3: TGTGCCAGCAGCTTTGGGACATCTAGCAATCAGCCCCAGCATTTT. Residues: CASSFGTSSNQPQHF.

The chain carries TRBV29-1 and TRBJ1-4; no clear D gene. Trimming removed 6 bases from V and 7 bases from J, with 9 bases in between. The CDR3 is 11 amino acids. Per germline, CDR1 SQVTM and CDR2 ANQGSEA. CDR3 sequence: CSVLHSEKLFF. The CDR3 bases are TGCAGCGTCCTCCACAGTGAAAAACTGTTTTTT.

The J gene is TRBJ1-2, the V gene TRBV18; D not certain. The CDR3 length is 13 residues. V dropped 6 bases and J dropped 1 base, with 9 bases sitting between them. Germline values: CDR1 KGHSH, CDR2 LQKENI. CDR3 sequence: CASSPSGNYGYTF. CDR3 nucleotide sequence: TGTGCCAGCTCCCCGTCCGGTAACTATGGCTACACCTTC.

The genes are TRBV5-1 and TRBJ2-7; 7 bases fit TRBD1. This CDR3 has 16 residues. V lost 1 base to trimming and J lost 0 bases; unmatched junction nucleotides: 7. From germline, CDR1 is SGHRS and CDR2 YFSETQ. CDR3 bases: TGCGCCAGCAGCTTGCCTCAGACAGGGAACTCCTACGAGCAGTACTTC. It specifies CASSLPQTGNSYEQYF.

The chain uses TRBV19 and TRBJ1-5; D remains ambiguous. Germline V CDR1 and CDR2: LNHDA, SQIVND (reference sequence). Trimming took off 5 bases at V and 0 bases at J, with 23 bases between the two ends. CDR3 size: 19 residues. Here the CDR3 reads CASSFAGPAPGNSNQPQHF. CDR3 bases: TGTGCCAGTAGTTTTGCAGGTCCCGCACCGGGAAATAGCAATCAGCCCCAGCATTTT.

The J gene is TRBJ2-5, the V gene TRBV25-1; maybe TRBD2 (5 bases). The CDR3 has 14 amino acids. Trimming stripped 4 bases from V and 4 bases from J, with 13 bases between. Germline-derived CDR1 and CDR2 are MGHDK and SYGVNS. This chain's CDR3 is CASSAPSAGETQYF. For the CDR3, the DNA is TGTGCCAGCAGTGCTCCTTCGGCGGGAGAGACCCAGTACTTC.

This CDR3 reads CASSLAGLAGYNEQFF. The CDR3 nucleotides are TGCGCCAGCAGCTTGGCCGGGTTAGCGGGGTACAATGAGCAGTTCTTC. V and J are TRBV5-1 and TRBJ2-1; 8 nucleotides line up with TRBD2. Germline assignment: CDR1 SGHRS and CDR2 YFSETQ. This CDR3 region has 16 residues. V was pared by 0 bases and J by 4 bases, with 6 bases of the junction left unmatched.

The chain is built from TRBV10-3 and TRBJ1-5; D may be TRBD1 (6 bases). V gave up 11 bases and J gave up 2 bases, with 13 bases separating them. From germline, CDR1 is ENHRY and CDR2 SYGVKD. The CDR3 spans 13 residues. CDR3 nucleotide sequence: TGTGCCGCAGGGGCGGCAGGCAATCAGCCCCAGCATTTT. Protein: CAAGAAGNQPQHF.